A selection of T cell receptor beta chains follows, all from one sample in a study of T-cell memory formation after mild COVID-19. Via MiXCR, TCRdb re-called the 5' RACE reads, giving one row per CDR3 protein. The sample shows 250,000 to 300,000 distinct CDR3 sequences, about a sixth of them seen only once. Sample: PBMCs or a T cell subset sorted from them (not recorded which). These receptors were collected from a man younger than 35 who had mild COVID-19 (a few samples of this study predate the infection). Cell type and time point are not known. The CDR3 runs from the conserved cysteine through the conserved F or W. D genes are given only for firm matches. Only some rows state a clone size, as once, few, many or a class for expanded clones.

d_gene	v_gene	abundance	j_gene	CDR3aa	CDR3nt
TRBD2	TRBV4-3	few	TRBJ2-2	CASSQKRGGTGELFF	TGCGCCAGCAGCCAAAAGCGGGGGGGCACCGGGGAGCTGTTTTTT
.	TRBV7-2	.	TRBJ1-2	CASSLVRLGEGYGYTF	TGTGCCAGCAGCTTAGTCAGGTTGGGGGAAGGGTATGGCTACACCTTC
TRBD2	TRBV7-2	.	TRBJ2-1	CASSPGLGGYNEQFF	TGTGCCAGCAGCCCGGGACTAGGCGGTTACAATGAGCAGTTCTTC
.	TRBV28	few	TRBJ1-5	CASSPPDYQPQHF	TGTGCCAGCAGTCCTCCAGACTATCAGCCCCAGCATTTT
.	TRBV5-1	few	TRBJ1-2	CASSLERLTYGYTF	TGCGCCAGCAGCTTGGAAAGGTTGACCTATGGCTACACCTTC
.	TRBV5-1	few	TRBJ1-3	CASSEGRNTIYF	TGCGCCAGCAGTGAAGGAAGAAACACCATATATTTT
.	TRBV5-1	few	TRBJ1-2	CASSLSLANYGYTF	TGCGCCAGCAGCTTGTCACTCGCTAACTATGGCTACACCTTC
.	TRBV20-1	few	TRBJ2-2	CSAALVWGHNTGELFF	TGCAGTGCTGCCCTGGTCTGGGGGCATAACACCGGGGAGCTGTTTTTT
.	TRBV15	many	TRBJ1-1	CATSWGKTEAFF	TGTGCCACCAGCTGGGGGAAGACTGAAGCTTTCTTT
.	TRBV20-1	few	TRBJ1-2	CSARYSGVTEANYGYTF	TGCAGTGCTCGTTATTCAGGGGTTACAGAAGCTAACTATGGCTACACCTTC
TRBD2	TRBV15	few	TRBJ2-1	CATSRDPPGLAGGAEQFF	TGTGCCACCAGCAGAGATCCTCCGGGACTAGCGGGGGGAGCTGAGCAGTTCTTC
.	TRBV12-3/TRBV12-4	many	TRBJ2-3	CASSPYLKRTDTQYF	TGTGCCAGCAGTCCATACTTAAAGCGCACAGATACGCAGTATTTT
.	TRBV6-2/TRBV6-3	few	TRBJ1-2	CASSYWGNTYGYTF	TGTGCCAGCAGTTATTGGGGGAACACCTATGGCTACACCTTC
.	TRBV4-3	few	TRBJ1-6	CASSQEGRSHSPLHF	TGCGCCAGCAGCCAAGAAGGGAGGAGCCATTCACCCCTCCACTTT
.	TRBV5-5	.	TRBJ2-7	CASSPRQDLTFEQYF	TGTGCCAGCAGCCCACGACAGGATCTCACCTTCGAGCAGTACTTC
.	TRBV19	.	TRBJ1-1	CASSSLQGIDTEAFF	TGTGCCAGTAGTTCACTCCAGGGGATAGACACTGAAGCTTTCTTT
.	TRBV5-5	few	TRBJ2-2	CASSLVAELFF	TGTGCCAGCAGCTTGGTTGCGGAGCTGTTTTTT
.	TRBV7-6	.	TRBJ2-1	CASSLVPGGEQFF	TGTGCCAGCAGCTTAGTTCCAGGCGGCGAGCAGTTCTTC
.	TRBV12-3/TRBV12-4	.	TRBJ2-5	CASTPWGPETQYF	TGTGCCAGCACCCCTTGGGGTCCAGAGACCCAGTACTTC
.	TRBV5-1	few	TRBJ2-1	CASSIRQTKLYNEQFF	TGCGCCAGCAGCATCCGACAGACCAAACTTTACAATGAGCAGTTCTTC
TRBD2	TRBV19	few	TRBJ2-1	CASSRERGAGNEQFF	TGTGCCAGTAGCCGCGAGCGGGGGGCGGGGAATGAGCAGTTCTTC
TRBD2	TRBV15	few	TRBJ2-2	CATSRGLAGGYTGELFF	TGTGCCACCAGCAGAGGACTAGCGGGGGGGTACACCGGGGAGCTGTTTTTT
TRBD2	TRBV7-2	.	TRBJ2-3	CASSRGLAGVGGPTDTQYF	TGTGCCAGCAGCCGAGGACTAGCGGGGGTAGGTGGGCCCACAGATACGCAGTATTTT
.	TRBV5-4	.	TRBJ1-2	CASSLDLGNYGYTF	TGTGCCAGCAGCTTGGACTTGGGAAACTATGGCTACACCTTC
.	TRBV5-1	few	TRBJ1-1	CASSPRVSASQDEAFF	TGCGCCAGCAGCCCCCGGGTGTCGGCCAGCCAAGATGAAGCTTTCTTT
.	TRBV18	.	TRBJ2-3	CASSEITDTQYF	TGTGCCAGCTCAGAGATCACAGATACGCAGTATTTT
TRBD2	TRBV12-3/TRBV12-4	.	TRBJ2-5	CASSFSGGAETQYF	TGTGCCAGCAGTTTCAGCGGGGGGGCGGAGACCCAGTACTTC
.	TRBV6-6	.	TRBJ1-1	CASSYSSWRLGGLRPEAFF	TGTGCCAGCAGTTACTCATCGTGGAGACTCGGGGGGTTGAGGCCTGAAGCTTTCTTT
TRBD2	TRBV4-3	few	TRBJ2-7	CASSQGSGGAYEQYF	TGCGCCAGCAGCCAAGGAAGCGGGGGGGCCTACGAGCAGTACTTC
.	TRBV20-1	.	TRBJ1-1	CSARGGVLTEAFF	TGCAGTGCTAGAGGGGGGGTCCTCACTGAAGCTTTCTTT
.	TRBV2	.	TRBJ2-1	CASSLQGPPRDEQFF	TGTGCCAGCAGTTTACAGGGTCCGCCGCGCGATGAGCAGTTCTTC
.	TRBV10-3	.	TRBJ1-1	CAMTPSGLNAEAFF	TGTGCCATGACTCCCAGCGGTTTGAACGCGGAAGCTTTCTTT
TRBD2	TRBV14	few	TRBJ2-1	CASSRVAGGPLNEQFF	TGTGCCAGCAGCCGGGTCGCGGGGGGGCCCCTTAATGAGCAGTTCTTC
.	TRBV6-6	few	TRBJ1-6	CASSTGTGSSYNSPLHF	TGTGCCAGCAGTACGGGAACAGGGAGCTCCTATAATTCACCCCTCCACTTT
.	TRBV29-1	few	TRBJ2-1	CSVRRGNEQFF	TGCAGCGTGCGCCGGGGGAATGAGCAGTTCTTC
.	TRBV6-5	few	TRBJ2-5	CASSALEGGLETQYF	TGTGCCAGCAGCGCATTAGAGGGGGGGCTGGAGACCCAGTACTTC
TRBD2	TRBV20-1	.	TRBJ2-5	CSALAGVYQETQYF	TGCAGTGCCCTAGCGGGGGTGTACCAAGAGACCCAGTACTTC
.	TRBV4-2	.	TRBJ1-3	CASSQDPASGNTIYF	TGTGCCAGCAGCCAAGACCCGGCCTCTGGAAACACCATATATTTT
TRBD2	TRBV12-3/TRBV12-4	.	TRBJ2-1	CASSAQRGGPLDEQFF	TGTGCCAGCAGTGCCCAACGGGGGGGCCCCTTGGATGAGCAGTTCTTC
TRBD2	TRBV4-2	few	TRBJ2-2	CASSQESASGTTGELFF	TGTGCCAGCAGCCAAGAATCGGCTAGCGGGACCACCGGGGAGCTGTTTTTT
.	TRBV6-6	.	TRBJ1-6	CASSYLGPGRNSPLHF	TGTGCCAGCAGTTACCTGGGTCCAGGACGGAATTCACCCCTCCACTTT
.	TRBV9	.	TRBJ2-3	CASSVGSGTDTQYF	TGTGCCAGCAGCGTAGGTTCGGGAACAGATACGCAGTATTTT
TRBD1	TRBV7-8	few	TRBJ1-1	CVSSYQGQGGTEAFF	TGTGTCAGCAGCTACCAGGGACAGGGTGGCACTGAAGCTTTCTTT